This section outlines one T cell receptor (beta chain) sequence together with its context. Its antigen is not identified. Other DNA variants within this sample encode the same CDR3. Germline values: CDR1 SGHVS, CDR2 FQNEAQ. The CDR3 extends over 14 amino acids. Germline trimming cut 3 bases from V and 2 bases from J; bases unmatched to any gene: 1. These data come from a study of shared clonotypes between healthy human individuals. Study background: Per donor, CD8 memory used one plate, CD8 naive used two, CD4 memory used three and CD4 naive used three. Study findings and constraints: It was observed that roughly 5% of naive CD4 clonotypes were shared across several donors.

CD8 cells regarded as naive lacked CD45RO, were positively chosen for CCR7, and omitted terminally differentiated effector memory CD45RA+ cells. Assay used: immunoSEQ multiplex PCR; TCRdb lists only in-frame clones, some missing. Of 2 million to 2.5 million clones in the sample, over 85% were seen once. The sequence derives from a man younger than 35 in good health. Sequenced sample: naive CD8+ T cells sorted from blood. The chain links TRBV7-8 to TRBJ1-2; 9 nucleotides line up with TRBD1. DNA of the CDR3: TGTGCCAGCAGCTTGGGGACAGGGAACTATGGCTACACCTTC. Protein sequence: CASSLGTGNYGYTF.